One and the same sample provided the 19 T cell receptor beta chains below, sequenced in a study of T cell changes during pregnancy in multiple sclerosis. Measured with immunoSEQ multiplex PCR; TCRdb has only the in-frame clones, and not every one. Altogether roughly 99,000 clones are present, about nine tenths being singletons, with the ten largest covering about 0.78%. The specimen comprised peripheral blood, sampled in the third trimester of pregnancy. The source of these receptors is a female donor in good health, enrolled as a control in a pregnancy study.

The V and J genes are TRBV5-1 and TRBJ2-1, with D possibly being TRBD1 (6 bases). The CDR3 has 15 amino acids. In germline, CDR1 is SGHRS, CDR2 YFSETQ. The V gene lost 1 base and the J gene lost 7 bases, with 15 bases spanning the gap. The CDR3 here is CASSLRQGSGNEQFF. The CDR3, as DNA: TGCGCCAGCAGCTTGCGTCAGGGGAGTGGGAATGAGCAGTTCTTC.

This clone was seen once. CDR3 residues: CASSLGGLNTEAFF. Written as DNA, the CDR3 is TGTGCCAGCAGCTTAGGGGGCCTGAACACTGAAGCTTTCTTT. The chain uses TRBV7-3 and TRBJ1-1, with a possible D match to TRBD1 (6 bases). Looked up from germline, CDR1 is SGHTA and CDR2 is FQGTGA. The ends were cut back, 2 bases at V and 0 bases at J, with 7 bases in the middle. This CDR3 spans 14 amino acids. The variable domain in full, completed from reference TRBV7-3 and TRBJ1-1, reads GAGVSQTPSNKVTEKGKYVELRCDPISGHTALYWYRQSLGQGPEFLIYFQGTGAADDSGLPNDRFFAVRPEGSVSTLKIQRTERGDSAVYLCASSLGGLNTEAFFGQGTRLTVV.

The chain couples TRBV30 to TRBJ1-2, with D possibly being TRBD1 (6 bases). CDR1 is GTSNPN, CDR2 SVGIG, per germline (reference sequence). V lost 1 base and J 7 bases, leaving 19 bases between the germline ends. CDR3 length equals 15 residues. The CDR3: CAWSASMSGGGGYTF. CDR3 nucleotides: TGTGCCTGGAGTGCTTCGATGTCGGGGGGCGGTGGCTACACCTTC.

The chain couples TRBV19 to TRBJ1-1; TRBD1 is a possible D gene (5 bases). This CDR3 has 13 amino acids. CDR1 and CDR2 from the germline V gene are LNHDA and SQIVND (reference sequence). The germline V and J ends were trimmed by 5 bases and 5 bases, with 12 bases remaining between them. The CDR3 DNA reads TGTGCCAGTAGTTCCCAGGGTCGGACTGAAGCTTTCTTT. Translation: CASSSQGRTEAFF.

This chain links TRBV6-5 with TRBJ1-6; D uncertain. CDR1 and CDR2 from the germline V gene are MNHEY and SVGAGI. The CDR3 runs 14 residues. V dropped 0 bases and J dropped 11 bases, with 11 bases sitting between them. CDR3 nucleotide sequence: TGTGCCAGCAGTTACTCGAATACGAGGGCACCCCTCCACTTT. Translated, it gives CASSYSNTRAPLHF.

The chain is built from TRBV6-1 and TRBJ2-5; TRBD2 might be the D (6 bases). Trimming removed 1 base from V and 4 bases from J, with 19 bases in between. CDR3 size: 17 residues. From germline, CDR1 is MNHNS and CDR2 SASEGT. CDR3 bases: TGTGCCAGCAGTGAAGTGTGGCAAAGTTTGGGGGGAGAGACCCAGTACTTC. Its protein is CASSEVWQSLGGETQYF.

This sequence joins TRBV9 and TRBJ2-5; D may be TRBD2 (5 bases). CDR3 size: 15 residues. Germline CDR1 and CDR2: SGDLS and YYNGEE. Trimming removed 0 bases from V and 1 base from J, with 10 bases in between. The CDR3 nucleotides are TGTGCCAGCAGCGTAGGGACTTTACCCCAAGAGACCCAGTACTTC. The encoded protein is CASSVGTLPQETQYF. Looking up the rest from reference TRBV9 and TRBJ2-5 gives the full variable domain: DSGVTQTPKHLITATGQRVTLRCSPRSGDLSVYWYQQSLDQGLQFLIQYYNGEERAKGNILERFSAQQFPDLHSELNLSSLELGDSALYFCASSVGTLPQETQYFGPGTRLLVL.

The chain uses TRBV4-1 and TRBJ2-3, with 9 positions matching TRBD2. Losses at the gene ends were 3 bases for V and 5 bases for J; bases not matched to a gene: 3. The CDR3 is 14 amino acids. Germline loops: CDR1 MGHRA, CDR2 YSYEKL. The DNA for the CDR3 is TGCGCCAGCAGCCAGGGCGGGGGGGAAGATACGCAGTATTTT. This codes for CASSQGGGEDTQYF.

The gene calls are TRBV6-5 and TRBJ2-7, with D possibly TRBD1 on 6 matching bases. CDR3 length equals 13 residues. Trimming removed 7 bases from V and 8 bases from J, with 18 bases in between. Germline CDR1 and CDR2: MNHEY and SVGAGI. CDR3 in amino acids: CASTAAAGAQQYF. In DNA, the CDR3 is TGTGCCAGCACCGCGGCGGCAGGGGCCCAGCAGTACTTC.

Written as DNA, the CDR3 is TGTGCCAGCAGCTCCGGTGACAGGCCCGATGGGGAGCAGTACTTC. Translating it yields CASSSGDRPDGEQYF. V usage is TRBV7-9 and J usage is TRBJ2-7; D might be TRBD1 (6 bases). CDR3 length: 15 residues. Germline CDR1 and CDR2: SEHNR and FQNEAQ (reference sequence). V was cut by 4 bases and J by 7 bases, with 20 bases left in between.

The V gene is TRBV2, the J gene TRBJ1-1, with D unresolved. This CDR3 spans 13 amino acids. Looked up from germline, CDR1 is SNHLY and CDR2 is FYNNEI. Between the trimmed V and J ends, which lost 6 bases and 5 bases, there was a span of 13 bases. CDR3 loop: CASSGEGSTEAFF. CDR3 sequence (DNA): TGTGCCAGCAGCGGGGAAGGGTCGACTGAAGCTTTCTTT.

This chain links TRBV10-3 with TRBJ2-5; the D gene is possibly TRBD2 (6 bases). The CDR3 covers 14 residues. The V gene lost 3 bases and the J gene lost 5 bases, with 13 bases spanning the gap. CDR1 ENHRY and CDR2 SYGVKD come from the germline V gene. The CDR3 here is CAISEAGAGETQYF. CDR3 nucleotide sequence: TGTGCCATCAGTGAAGCCGGCGCGGGGGAGACCCAGTACTTC.

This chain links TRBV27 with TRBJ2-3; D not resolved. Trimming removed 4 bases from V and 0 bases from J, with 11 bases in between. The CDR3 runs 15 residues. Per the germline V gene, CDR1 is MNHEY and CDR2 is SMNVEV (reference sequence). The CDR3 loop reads CASSSTELSTDTQYF. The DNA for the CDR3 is TGTGCCAGCAGTTCGACGGAGTTAAGCACAGATACGCAGTATTTT.

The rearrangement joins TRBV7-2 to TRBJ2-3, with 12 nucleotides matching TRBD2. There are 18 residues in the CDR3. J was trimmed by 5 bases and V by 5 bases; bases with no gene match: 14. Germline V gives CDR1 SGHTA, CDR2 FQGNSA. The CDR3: CASSPYRLAGDIRDTQYF. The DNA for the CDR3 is TGTGCCAGCAGCCCTTACAGACTAGCGGGGGACATTCGAGATACGCAGTATTTT. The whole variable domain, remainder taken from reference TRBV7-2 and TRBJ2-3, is GAGVSQSPSNKVTEKGKDVELRCDPISGHTALYWYRQSLGQGLEFLIYFQGNSAPDKSGLPSDRFSAERTGGSVSTLTIQRTQQEDSAVYLCASSPYRLAGDIRDTQYFGPGTRLTVL.

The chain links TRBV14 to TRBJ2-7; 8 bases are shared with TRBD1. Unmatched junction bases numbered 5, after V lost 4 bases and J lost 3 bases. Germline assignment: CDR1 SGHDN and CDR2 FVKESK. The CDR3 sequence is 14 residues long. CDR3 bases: TGTGCCAGCAGCCCAGCAACAGGGGGCTACGAGCAGTACTTC. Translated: CASSPATGGYEQYF.

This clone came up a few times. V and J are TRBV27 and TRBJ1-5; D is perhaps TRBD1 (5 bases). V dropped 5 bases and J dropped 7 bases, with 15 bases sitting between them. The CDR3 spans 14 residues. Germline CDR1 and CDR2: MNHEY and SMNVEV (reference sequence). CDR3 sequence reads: CASSLQGFGQPQHF. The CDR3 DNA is TGTGCCAGCAGTCTTCAGGGCTTCGGGCAGCCCCAGCATTTT.

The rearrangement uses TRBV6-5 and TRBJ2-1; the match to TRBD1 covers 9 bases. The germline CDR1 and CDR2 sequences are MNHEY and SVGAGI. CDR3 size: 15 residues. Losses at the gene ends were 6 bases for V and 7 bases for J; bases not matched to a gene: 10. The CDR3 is CASSGYKQGANEQFF. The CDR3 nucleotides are TGTGCCAGCAGCGGGTATAAACAGGGGGCGAATGAGCAGTTCTTC.

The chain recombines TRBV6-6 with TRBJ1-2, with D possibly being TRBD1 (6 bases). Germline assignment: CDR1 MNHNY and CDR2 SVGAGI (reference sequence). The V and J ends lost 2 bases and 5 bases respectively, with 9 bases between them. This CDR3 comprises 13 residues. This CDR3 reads CASSYAGAYGYTF. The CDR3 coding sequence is TGTGCCAGCAGTTACGCGGGGGCGTATGGCTACACCTTC.

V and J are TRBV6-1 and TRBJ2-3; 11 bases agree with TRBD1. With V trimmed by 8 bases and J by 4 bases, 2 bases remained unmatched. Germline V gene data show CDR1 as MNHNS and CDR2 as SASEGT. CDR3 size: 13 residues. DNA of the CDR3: TGTGCCAGCCGGGACAGGGGGGCAGATACGCAGTATTTT. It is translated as CASRDRGADTQYF.